The clone carrying this T cell receptor beta chain came up a few times. Its antigen is not known. TCRdb re-derived calls from the reads in MiXCR, one entry per CDR3 protein. The top ten clones hold approximately 4.7% of a sample with over 300,000 distinct CDR3 sequences, 9.5% of them seen once. This sample is drawn from a study of T cell repertoires in cytomegalovirus infection. As for the study in general: In public TCR beta signatures, there were indications of both CMV infection and matching HLA type. Study results and caveats: Dominating the ex vivo response were TCR beta clonotypes that were CMV-specific and HLA-C-restricted. Identification of carriers of CMV plus the relevant HLA was achieved through cumulative public TCR beta family frequency.

CDR1 is MNHNY, CDR2 SVGAGI, per germline (reference sequence). The CDR3 contains 15 residues. Trimming pared 0 bases from V and 4 bases from J, leaving 10 bases between. The clonotype comes from a human donor in good health (CMV status not recorded). Some clones in this sample may be carry-over from other donors' samples. Sequenced material: PBMCs. The chain employs TRBV6-6 and TRBJ1-3; no firm D call. Here the CDR3 reads CASSYSPGLGNTIYF. In nucleotides, the CDR3 is TGTGCCAGCAGTTACTCGCCCGGGTTAGGAAACACCATATATTTT.